This T cell receptor beta chain was sequenced for a study of blood T cell repertoires in COVID-19. Study background: Samples taken during acute and convalescent COVID-19 were collected in the United States, Italy and Spain. PBMCs, B-cell-depleted T cells, or T cells provided the cDNA or gDNA that made up the material.

CDR3 length equals 13 residues. With 2 bases removed from V and 0 bases from J, the gap between germline ends came to 8 bases. Per the germline V gene, CDR1 is GTSNPN and CDR2 is SVGIG (reference sequence). Original handling: Scientists estimated how many nucleated cells there were by amplifying reference gene primers. TCRdb's table, derived via immunoSEQ multiplex PCR, lists solely in-frame clones and lacks some. Clone size and V and J calls were adopted from that table, with D and trimming inferred from the DNA. This sample has some 200,000 clones, with approximately 90% found just once. This chain connects TRBV30 to TRBJ2-7, with D perhaps TRBD1 (5 bases). Sample: peripheral blood. This sequence was found in a middle-aged woman with acute or convalescent COVID-19. The CDR3 reads CAWSPGHSYEQYV. The CDR3 DNA reads as TGTGCCTGGAGTCCAGGGCACTCCTACGAGCAGTACGTC.